Given below is one T cell receptor beta chain in context. What it binds is unknown. Unique molecular identifiers tagged the TCRbeta library. Via MiXCR, TCRdb re-called the PCR reads, giving one row per CDR3 protein. This sample has fewer than 500,000 distinct CDR3 sequences; 43% occur once, and the top ten carry 25% to 30%. The CDR3 runs 14 residues. V was clipped by 6 bases and J by 8 bases; unmatched bases: 7. The sample is drawn from a study of T-cell reconstitution after alpha-beta-depleted transplantation in children. General observations from the study: T-cell counts and diversity at one year post-transplant came mainly from newly produced T cells. Expanded clones from the graft, numbering several hundred, reportedly supplied alpha-beta T cells about two months after transplant. The study traced high day-60 TCRbeta diversity in some patients to surviving recipient T cells and thymic progenitors.

The sequenced sample was PBMCs, obtained before TCRalphabeta/CD19-depleted stem cell transplant. This TCR was sampled from a girl aged 2-10 years with aplastic anemia, due to receive a stem cell transplant. The V gene is TRBV12-3 or TRBV12-4, the J gene TRBJ1-6; 7 bases fit TRBD1. The chain's CDR3 is CASRTGRNYSPLHF. CDR3 sequence (DNA): TGTGCCAGCAGGACAGGGCGGAATTATTCACCCCTCCACTTT.